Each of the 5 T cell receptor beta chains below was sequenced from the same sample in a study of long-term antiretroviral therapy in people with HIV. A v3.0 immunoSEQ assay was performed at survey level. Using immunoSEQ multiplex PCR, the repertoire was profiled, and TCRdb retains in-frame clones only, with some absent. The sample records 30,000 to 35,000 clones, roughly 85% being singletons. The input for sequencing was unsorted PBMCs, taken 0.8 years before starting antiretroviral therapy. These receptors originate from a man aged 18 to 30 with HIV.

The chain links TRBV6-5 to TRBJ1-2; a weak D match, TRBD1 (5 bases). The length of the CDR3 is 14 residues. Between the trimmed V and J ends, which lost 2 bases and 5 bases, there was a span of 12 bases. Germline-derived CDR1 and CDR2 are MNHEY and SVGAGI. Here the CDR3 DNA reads TGTGCCAGCAGTTACGGACACCGGACTTATGGCTACACCTTC. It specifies CASSYGHRTYGYTF.

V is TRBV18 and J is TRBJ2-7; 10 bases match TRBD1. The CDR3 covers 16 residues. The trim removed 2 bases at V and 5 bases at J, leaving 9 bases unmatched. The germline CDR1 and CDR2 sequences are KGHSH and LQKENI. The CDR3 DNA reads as TGTGCCAGCTCACCATCGTTCCGGGACAGGGGAAACGAGCAGTACTTC. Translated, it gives CASSPSFRDRGNEQYF. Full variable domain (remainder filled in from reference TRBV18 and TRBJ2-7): NAGVMQNPRHLVRRRGQEARLRCSPMKGHSHVYWYRQLPEEGLKFMVYLQKENIIDESGMPKERFSAEFPKEGPSILRIQQVVRGDSAAYFCASSPSFRDRGNEQYFGPGTRLTVT.

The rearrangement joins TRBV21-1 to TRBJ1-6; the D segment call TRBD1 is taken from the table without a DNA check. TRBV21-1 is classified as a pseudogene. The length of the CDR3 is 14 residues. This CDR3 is CASSKTGANSPLHF. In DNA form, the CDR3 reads TGTGCCAGCAGCAAGACAGGGGCTAATTCACCCCTCCACTTT.

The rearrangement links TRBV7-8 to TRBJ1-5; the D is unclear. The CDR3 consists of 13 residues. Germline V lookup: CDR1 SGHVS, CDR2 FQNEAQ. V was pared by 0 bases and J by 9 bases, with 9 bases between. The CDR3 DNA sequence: TGTGCCAGCAGCTTAGCTCCGCTGGGGCCCCAGCATTTT. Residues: CASSLAPLGPQHF.

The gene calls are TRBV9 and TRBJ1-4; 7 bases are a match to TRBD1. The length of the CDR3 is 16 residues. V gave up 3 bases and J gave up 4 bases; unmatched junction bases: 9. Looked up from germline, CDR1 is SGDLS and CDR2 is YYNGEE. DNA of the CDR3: TGTGCCAGCAGCGGTAAAGGGGGCTTAGGTAATGAAAAACTGTTTTTT. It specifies CASSGKGGLGNEKLFF.